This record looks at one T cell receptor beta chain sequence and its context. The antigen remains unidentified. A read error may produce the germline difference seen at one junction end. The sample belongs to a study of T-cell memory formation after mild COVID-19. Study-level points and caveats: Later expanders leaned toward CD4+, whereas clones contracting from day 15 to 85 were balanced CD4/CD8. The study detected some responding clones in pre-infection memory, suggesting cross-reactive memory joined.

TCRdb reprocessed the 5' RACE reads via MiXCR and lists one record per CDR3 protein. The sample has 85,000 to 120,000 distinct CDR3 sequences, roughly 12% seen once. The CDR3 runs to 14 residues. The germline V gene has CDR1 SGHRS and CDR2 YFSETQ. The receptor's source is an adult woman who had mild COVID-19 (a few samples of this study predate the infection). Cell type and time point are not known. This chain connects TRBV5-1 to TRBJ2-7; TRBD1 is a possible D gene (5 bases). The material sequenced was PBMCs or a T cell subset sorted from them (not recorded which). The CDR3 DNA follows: TGCGCCAGCAGCTTGGGTCAGGGTTCCTTCGAGCAGTACTTC. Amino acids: CASSLGQGSFEQYF.